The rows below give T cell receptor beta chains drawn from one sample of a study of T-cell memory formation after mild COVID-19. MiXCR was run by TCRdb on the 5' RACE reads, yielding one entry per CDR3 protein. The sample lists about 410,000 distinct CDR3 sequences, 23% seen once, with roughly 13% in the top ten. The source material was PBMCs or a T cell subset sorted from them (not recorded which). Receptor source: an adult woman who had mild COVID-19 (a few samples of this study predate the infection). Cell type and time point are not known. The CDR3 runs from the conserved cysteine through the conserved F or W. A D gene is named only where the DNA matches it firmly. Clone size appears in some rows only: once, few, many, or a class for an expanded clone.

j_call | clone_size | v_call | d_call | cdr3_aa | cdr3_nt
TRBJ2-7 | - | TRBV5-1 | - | CASSPEAGKGYEQYF | TGCGCCAGCAGCCCGGAGGCAGGGAAGGGCTACGAGCAGTACTTC
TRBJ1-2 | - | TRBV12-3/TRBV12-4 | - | CASSAWGGERGGYTF | TGTGCCAGCAGTGCCTGGGGAGGTGAACGAGGTGGCTACACCTTC
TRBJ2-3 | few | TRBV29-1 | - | CSVRTASTDTQYF | TGCAGCGTTCGAACAGCCAGCACAGATACGCAGTATTTT
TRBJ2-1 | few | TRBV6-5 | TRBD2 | CASSRGIAGDVSEQFF | TGTGCCAGCAGTCGAGGTATAGCGGGAGACGTTAGTGAGCAGTTCTTC
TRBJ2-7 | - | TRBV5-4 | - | CASSPAGASYEQYF | TGTGCCAGCAGCCCGGCAGGGGCAAGTTACGAGCAGTACTTC
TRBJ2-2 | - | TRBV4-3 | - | CASSQDGIGWTGELFF | TGCGCCAGCAGCCAAGATGGGATTGGATGGACCGGGGAGCTGTTTTTT
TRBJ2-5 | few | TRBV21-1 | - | CAYRQGGQETQYF | TGTGCCTACAGACAGGGCGGCCAAGAGACCCAGTACTTC
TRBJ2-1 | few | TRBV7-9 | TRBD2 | CASLSLAGGHNEQFF | TGTGCCAGCTTATCACTAGCGGGAGGACACAATGAGCAGTTCTTC
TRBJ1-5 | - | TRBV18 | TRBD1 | CASSTGGYGDQPQHF | TGTGCCAGCTCAACAGGGGGATATGGGGATCAGCCCCAGCATTTT
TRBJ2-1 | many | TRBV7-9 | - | CASSRLGGEQFF | TGTGCCAGCAGCAGACTCGGGGGTGAGCAGTTCTTC
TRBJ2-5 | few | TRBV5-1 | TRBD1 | CASSRRQGRETQYF | TGCGCCAGCAGCCGACGACAGGGTAGGGAGACCCAGTACTTC
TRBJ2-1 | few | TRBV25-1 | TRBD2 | CATNPGLAGLSEQFF | TGTGCCACCAATCCGGGACTAGCGGGATTAAGTGAGCAGTTCTTC
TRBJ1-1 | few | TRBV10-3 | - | CAISSDWNTEAFF | TGTGCCATCAGTTCGGACTGGAACACTGAAGCTTTCTTT
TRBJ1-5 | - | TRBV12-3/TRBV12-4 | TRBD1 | CASCLGQVRNQPQHF | TGTGCCAGCTGTTTGGGACAGGTACGCAATCAGCCCCAGCATTTT
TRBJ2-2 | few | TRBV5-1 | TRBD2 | CASSLRLAGDTGELFF | TGCGCCAGCAGCTTGCGGCTAGCGGGGGACACCGGGGAGCTGTTTTTT
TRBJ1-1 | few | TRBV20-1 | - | CSAGDSYPTEAFF | TGCAGTGCTGGTGACAGTTACCCCACTGAAGCTTTCTTT